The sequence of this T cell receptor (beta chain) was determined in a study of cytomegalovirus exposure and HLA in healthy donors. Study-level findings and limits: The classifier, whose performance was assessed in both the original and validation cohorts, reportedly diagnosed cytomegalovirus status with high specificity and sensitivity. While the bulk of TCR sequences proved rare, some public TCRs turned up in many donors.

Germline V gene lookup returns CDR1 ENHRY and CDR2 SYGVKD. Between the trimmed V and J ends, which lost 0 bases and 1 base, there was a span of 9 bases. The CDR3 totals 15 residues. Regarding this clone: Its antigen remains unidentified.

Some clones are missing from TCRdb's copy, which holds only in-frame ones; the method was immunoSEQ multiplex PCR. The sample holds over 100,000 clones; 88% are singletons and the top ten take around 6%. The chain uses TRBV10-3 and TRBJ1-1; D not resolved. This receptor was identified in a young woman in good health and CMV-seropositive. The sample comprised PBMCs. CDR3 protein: CAISESEAANTEAFF. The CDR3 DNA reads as TGTGCCATCAGTGAGTCCGAGGCCGCGAACACTGAAGCTTTCTTT.